This T cell receptor beta chain was sequenced for a study of early T cells in non-severe SARS-CoV-2 infection. The CDR3 consists of 15 residues. Germline V gene lookup returns CDR1 PRHDT and CDR2 FYEKMQ (reference sequence). The ends were cut back, 5 bases at V and 6 bases at J, with 17 bases in the middle. TCRdb reprocessed the 5' RACE reads with MiXCR, giving one entry per CDR3 protein. The sample has around 40,000 distinct CDR3 sequences, 5% to 7% seen once. This clonotype originated in an adult who was a healthcare worker with PCR-confirmed SARS-CoV-2 infection or an uninfected control (not recorded which). The sample taken for sequencing was whole blood. The chain employs TRBV13 and TRBJ2-4; a possible D gene is TRBD1 (6 bases). This chain's CDR3 is CASSAGRGNVNIQYF. In DNA, the CDR3 is TGTGCCAGCAGCGCTGGTAGGGGGAATGTAAACATTCAGTACTTC.